The source of this TCR beta chain is a study of blood T cell repertoires in COVID-19. Authors' data handling: By means of reference gene primer amplification, nucleated cell counts were estimated. Clones were read by immunoSEQ multiplex PCR, and TCRdb kept only the in-frame ones, dropping some. The V and J calls and clone size come from that table; D and trimming were worked out from the DNA. This sample carries around 450,000 clones, 80% to 95% of them seen once, and the ten largest clones take 0.6%. In terms of age and location, participants ranged from roughly 18 to 89 years and lived in approximately 24 US areas. Membership in each cohort depended on participant-reported clinical history. Resolution of symptoms, clearance, or two negative PCRs was present in recovered Cohort 3 donors. This sequence was found in a man between 18 and 29 years old who had recovered from COVID-19. The sample was PBMCs or T cells enriched from blood (not recorded which).

For the CDR3, the DNA is TGCGCCAGCAGCTTGATGACGGGGGTACTCTATGGCTACACCTTC. Encoded protein: CASSLMTGVLYGYTF. The genes are TRBV5-1 and TRBJ1-2, with a possible D match to TRBD1 (5 bases). V was trimmed by 1 base and J by 4 bases, leaving 14 bases between them. Looked up from germline, CDR1 is SGHRS and CDR2 is YFSETQ. The CDR3 has 15 amino acids.